This T cell receptor beta chain comes out of a study of regulatory T cells in long-lasting Graves disease. Study background: Graves' patients diagnosed newly had used antithyroid drugs under 3 months. Study-level points and caveats: Reduced TCR diversity was observed in persistent Graves' patients versus newly diagnosed patients.

Building of the TCR beta libraries involved iRepertoire HTBI primers and Arm-PCR of CDR3 regions. TCRdb ran MiXCR on the multiplex PCR reads and lists one entry per CDR3 protein. The sample has some 460,000 distinct CDR3 sequences; around 16% are singletons. This clonotype was counted ten times or more. The antigen is unknown. As to time point: newly diagnosed GD, antithyroid drugs for less than 3 months. The TCR library was prepared using RNA isolated from PBMCs. This same sample was also taken into another study, of T cells in Graves' hyperthyroidism and ophthalmopathy. From that paper: HTBI primers drove first-round RT-PCR of the TCR CDR3.

The clonotype was recovered from a man aged 40-50 years with Graves disease. The material was peripheral blood mononuclear cells (PBMCs), obtained at new diagnosis, from a patient treated with antithyroid drugs.

The CDR3 DNA reads TGTGCCAGCAGTTTTAGCCGGACTACAGATACGCAGTATTTT. Amino acid sequence: CASSFSRTTDTQYF. The chain uses TRBV28 and TRBJ2-3; a possible D gene is TRBD2 (5 bases). Germline CDR1 is MDHEN and CDR2 is SYDVKM. V dropped 3 bases and J dropped 3 bases, with 10 bases sitting between them. The length of the CDR3 is 14 residues.